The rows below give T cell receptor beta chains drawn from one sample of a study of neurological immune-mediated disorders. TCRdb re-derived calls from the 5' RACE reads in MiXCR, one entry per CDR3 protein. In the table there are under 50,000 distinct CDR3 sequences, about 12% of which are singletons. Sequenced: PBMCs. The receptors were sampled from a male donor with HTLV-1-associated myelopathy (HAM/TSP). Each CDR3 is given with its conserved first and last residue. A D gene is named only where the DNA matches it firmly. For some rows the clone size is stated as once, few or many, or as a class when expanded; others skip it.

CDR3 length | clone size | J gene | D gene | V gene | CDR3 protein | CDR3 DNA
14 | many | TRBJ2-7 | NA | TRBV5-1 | CASSLDGPSYEQYF | TGCGCCAGCAGCTTGGACGGACCTTCCTACGAGCAGTACTTC
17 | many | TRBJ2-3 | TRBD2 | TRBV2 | CASRRHLAGVQSDTQYF | TGTGCCAGCAGAAGGCACCTAGCGGGGGTTCAGTCGGATACGCAGTATTTT
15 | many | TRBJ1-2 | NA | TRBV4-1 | CASSQDRAGNYGYTF | TGCGCCAGCAGCCAAGATCGAGCAGGGAACTATGGCTACACCTTC
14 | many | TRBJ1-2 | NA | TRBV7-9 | CASSPTGRDVGYTF | TGTGCCAGCAGCCCGACGGGGAGGGATGTTGGCTACACCTTC
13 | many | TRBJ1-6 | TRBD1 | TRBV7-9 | CASSSTGDSPLHF | TGTGCCAGCAGCTCGACAGGGGATTCACCCCTCCACTTT
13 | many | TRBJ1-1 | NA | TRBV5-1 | CASRFRGNTEAFF | TGCGCCAGCAGGTTCAGGGGGAACACTGAAGCTTTCTTT
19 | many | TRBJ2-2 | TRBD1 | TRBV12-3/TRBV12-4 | CASSLAPLDREWGTGELFF | TGTGCCAGCAGTTTAGCCCCCCTGGACAGGGAATGGGGCACCGGGGAGCTGTTTTTT
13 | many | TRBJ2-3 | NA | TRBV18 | CASSPPSADTQYF | TGTGCCAGCTCCCCTCCAAGCGCAGATACGCAGTATTTT
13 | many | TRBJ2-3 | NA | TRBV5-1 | CASTGEGPDTQYF | TGCGCCAGCACCGGAGAGGGTCCGGATACGCAGTATTTT
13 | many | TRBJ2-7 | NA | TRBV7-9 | CASRIDSTYEQYF | TGTGCCAGCAGGATTGACAGTACCTACGAGCAGTACTTC
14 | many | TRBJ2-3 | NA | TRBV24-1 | CATSDLQSTDTQYF | TGTGCCACCAGTGATTTGCAGAGCACAGATACGCAGTATTTT
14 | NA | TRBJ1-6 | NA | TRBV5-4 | CASSGGRGGSPLHF | TGTGCCAGCAGCGGGGGTAGGGGAGGTTCACCCCTCCACTTT
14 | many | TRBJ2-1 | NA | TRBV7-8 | CASSLEAGHRGKFF | TGTGCCAGCAGCTTAGAGGCCGGGCATAGGGGGAAATTCTTC
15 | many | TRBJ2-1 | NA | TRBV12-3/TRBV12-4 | CASSSARQARNEQFF | TGTGCCAGCAGTTCTGCCCGGCAGGCCCGGAATGAGCAGTTCTTC
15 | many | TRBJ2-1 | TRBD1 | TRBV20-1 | CSAPTGGPSYNEQFF | TGCAGTGCTCCCACAGGGGGCCCATCCTACAATGAGCAGTTCTTC
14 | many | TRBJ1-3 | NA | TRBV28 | CASSSRQRGNTIYF | TGTGCCAGCAGTTCTCGACAGAGAGGAAACACCATATATTTT
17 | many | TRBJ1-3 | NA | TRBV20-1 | CSAREIRGWDVRNTIYF | TGCAGTGCTAGAGAGATAAGGGGTTGGGACGTACGGAACACCATATATTTT
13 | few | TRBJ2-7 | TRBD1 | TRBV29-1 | CSVRRDRVLEQYF | TGCAGCGTACGCCGGGACAGGGTTCTCGAGCAGTACTTC
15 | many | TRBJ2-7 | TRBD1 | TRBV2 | CASSEEGQGADEQYF | TGTGCCAGCAGTGAAGAGGGACAGGGGGCCGACGAGCAGTACTTC
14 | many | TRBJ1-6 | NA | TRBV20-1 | CSAPATSQSSPLHF | TGCAGTGCTCCCGCAACGTCCCAGAGTTCACCCCTCCACTTT
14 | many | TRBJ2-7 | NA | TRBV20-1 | CSARVAGQLYEQYF | TGCAGTGCTAGAGTAGCGGGACAGCTCTACGAGCAGTACTTC
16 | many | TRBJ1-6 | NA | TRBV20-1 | CSARAGIGNIFSPLHF | TGCAGTGCTAGAGCCGGAATTGGCAATATCTTTTCACCCCTCCACTTT
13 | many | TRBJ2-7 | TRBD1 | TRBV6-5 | CASSRDRSYEQYF | TGTGCCAGCAGCAGGGACAGGTCCTACGAGCAGTACTTC
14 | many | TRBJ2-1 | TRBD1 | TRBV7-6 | CASSSLDRYNEQFF | TGTGCCAGCAGCTCCTTGGACAGGTACAATGAGCAGTTCTTC
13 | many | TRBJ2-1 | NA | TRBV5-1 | CASGTFSYNEQFF | TGCGCCAGCGGGACATTTTCTTACAATGAGCAGTTCTTC
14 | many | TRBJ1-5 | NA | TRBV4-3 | CASSQGEGDQPQHF | TGCGCCAGCAGCCAAGGGGAAGGGGATCAGCCCCAGCATTTT
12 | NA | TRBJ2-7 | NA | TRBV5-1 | CASSSQSTEQYF | TGCGCCAGCAGCTCACAGTCTACCGAGCAGTACTTC
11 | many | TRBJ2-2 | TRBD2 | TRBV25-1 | CASTGGGELFF | TGTGCCAGCACGGGGGGCGGGGAGCTGTTTTTT
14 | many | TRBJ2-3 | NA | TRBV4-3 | CASSQTALTDTQYF | TGCGCCAGCAGCCAAACAGCGCTCACAGATACGCAGTATTTT
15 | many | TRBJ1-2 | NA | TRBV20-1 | CSARMGQQANYGYTF | TGCAGTGCTAGAATGGGGCAACAAGCTAACTATGGCTACACCTTC
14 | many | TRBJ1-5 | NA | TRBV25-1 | CASRGTGRNQPQHF | TGTGCCAGCAGGGGAACAGGGAGGAATCAGCCCCAGCATTTT
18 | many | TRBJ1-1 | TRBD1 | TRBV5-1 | CASSLAGTGGGLNTEAFF | TGCGCCAGCAGCTTGGCCGGGACAGGGGGGGGCTTGAACACTGAAGCTTTCTTT
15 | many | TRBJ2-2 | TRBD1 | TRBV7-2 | CASSYRQGRTGELFF | TGTGCCAGCAGCTACCGACAGGGGAGGACCGGGGAGCTGTTTTTT
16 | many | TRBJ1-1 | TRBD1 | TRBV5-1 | CASSPGQVSTSTEAFF | TGCGCCAGCAGCCCGGGACAGGTCTCGACGAGCACTGAAGCTTTCTTT
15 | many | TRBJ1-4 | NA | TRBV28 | CASSPRGSAHEKLFF | TGTGCCAGCAGTCCACGGGGGTCTGCGCATGAAAAACTGTTTTTT
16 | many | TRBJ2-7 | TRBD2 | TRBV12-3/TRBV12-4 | CASSQPRGMEGYEQYF | TGTGCCAGCAGTCAACCGCGGGGGATGGAAGGCTACGAGCAGTACTTC
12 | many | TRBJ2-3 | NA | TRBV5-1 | CASSLGVDTQYF | TGCGCCAGCAGCTTGGGTGTAGATACGCAGTATTTT
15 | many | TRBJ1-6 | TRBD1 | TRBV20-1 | CSARTGGSYNSPLHF | TGCAGTGCTAGAACAGGGGGCTCCTATAATTCACCCCTCCACTTT
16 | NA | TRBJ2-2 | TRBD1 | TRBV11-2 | CASSHLRDRNTGELFF | TGTGCCAGCAGCCATCTACGGGACAGGAACACCGGGGAGCTGTTTTTT
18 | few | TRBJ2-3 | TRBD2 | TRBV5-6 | CASSLELAGVISTDTQYF | TGTGCCAGCAGCTTGGAACTAGCGGGGGTGATATCCACAGATACGCAGTATTTT
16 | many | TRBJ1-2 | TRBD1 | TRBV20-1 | CSARMSATGTNYGYTF | TGCAGTGCTAGGATGTCGGCGACAGGGACAAACTATGGCTACACCTTC
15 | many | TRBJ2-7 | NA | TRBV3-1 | CASSLTGRSSYEQYF | TGTGCCAGCAGCTTGACTGGAAGGAGCTCCTACGAGCAGTACTTC
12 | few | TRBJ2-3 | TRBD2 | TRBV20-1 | CSASGGMDTQYF | TGCAGTGCTAGCGGGGGGATGGATACGCAGTATTTT
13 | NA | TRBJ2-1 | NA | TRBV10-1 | CASTDWPKNEQFF | TGCGCCAGCACCGACTGGCCTAAAAATGAGCAGTTCTTC
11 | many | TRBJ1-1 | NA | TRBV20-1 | CSCGGYTEAFF | TGCAGCTGCGGGGGATATACTGAAGCTTTCTTT
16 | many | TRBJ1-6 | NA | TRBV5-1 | CASSLVFQGLGSPLHF | TGCGCCAGCAGCTTGGTGTTCCAGGGACTGGGTTCACCCCTCCACTTT
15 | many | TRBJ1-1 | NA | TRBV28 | CASSHQPTSGTEAFF | TGTGCCAGCAGCCACCAACCGACAAGTGGGACTGAAGCTTTCTTT
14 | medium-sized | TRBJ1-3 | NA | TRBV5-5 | CASSLPQTGNTIYF | TGTGCCAGCAGCTTGCCCCAGACTGGAAACACCATATATTTT
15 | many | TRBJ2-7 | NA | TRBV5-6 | CASSLRGSLSYEQYF | TGTGCCAGCAGCTTGAGAGGCTCCCTCTCCTACGAGCAGTACTTC
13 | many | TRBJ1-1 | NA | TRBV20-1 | CSAITFGNTEAFF | TGCAGTGCGATCACCTTTGGGAACACTGAAGCTTTCTTT
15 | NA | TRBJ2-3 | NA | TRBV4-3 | CASSQVSRDTDTQYF | TGCGCCAGCAGCCAAGTATCGCGGGACACAGATACGCAGTATTTT
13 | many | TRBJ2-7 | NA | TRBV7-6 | CASSLDRVYEQYF | TGTGCCAGCAGCTTAGACAGGGTATACGAGCAGTACTTC
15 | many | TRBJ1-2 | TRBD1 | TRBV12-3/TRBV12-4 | CASSQSTGPNYGYTF | TGTGCCAGCAGTCAGTCGACAGGGCCTAACTATGGCTACACCTTC
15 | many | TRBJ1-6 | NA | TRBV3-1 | CASSPPGGWNSPLHF | TGTGCCAGCAGCCCCCCCGGGGGTTGGAATTCACCCCTCCACTTT
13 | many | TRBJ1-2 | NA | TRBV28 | CASSFNSVSGYTF | TGTGCCAGCAGTTTTAACAGTGTGAGTGGCTACACCTTC
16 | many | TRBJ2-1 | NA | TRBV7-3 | CASSLLGWTEDNEQFF | TGTGCCAGCAGCTTATTAGGTTGGACGGAAGACAATGAGCAGTTCTTC
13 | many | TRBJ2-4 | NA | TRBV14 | CASSHRIRHIQYF | TGTGCCAGCAGCCACCGGATACGGCACATTCAGTACTTC
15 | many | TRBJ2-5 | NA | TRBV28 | CASRIRDHKGETQYF | TGTGCCAGCAGAATACGCGACCACAAGGGTGAGACCCAGTACTTC
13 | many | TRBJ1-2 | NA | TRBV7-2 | CASSFRGDYGYTF | TGTGCCAGCAGCTTTAGGGGGGACTATGGCTACACCTTC